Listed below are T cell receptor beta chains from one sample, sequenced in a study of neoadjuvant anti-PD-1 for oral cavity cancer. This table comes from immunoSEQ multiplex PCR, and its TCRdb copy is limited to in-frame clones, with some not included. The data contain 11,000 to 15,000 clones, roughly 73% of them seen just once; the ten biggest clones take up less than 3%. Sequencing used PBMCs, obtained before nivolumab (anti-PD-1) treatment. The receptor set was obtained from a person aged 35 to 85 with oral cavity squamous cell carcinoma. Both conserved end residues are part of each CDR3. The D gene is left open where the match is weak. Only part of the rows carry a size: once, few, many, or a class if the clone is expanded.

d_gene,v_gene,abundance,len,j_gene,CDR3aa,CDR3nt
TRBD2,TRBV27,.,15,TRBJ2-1,CASRVGTSGNNEQFF,TGTGCCAGCAGGGTAGGGACTAGCGGAAACAATGAGCAGTTCTTC
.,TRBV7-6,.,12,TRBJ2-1,CASSSGTFGQFF,TGTGCCAGCAGCTCCGGGACCTTCGGCCAGTTCTTC
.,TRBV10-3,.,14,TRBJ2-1,CAISESAANNEQFF,TGTGCCATCAGTGAGTCGGCAGCCAACAATGAGCAGTTCTTC
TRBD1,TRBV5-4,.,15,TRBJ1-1,CASSLAGTGGTEAFF,TGTGCCAGCAGCTTGGCCGGGACAGGGGGTACTGAAGCTTTCTTT
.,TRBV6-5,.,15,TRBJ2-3,CASRFEWDGTDTQYF,TGTGCCAGCAGGTTCGAGTGGGATGGCACAGATACGCAGTATTTT
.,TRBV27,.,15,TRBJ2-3,CASSYLSRRTDTQYF,TGTGCCAGCAGTTACCTCAGCCGCCGCACAGATACGCAGTATTTT
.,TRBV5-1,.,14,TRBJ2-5,CASSLQPSKETQYF,TGCGCCAGCAGCTTGCAACCGAGCAAAGAGACCCAGTACTTC
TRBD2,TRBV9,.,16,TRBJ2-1,CASSLGGGGSYNEQFF,TGTGCCAGCAGTCTTGGCGGGGGGGGCTCCTACAATGAGCAGTTCTTC
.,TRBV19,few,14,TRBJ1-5,CASSYLGPNQPQHF,TGTGCCAGTAGCTACCTAGGGCCCAATCAGCCCCAGCATTTT
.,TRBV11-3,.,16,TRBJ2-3,CASSLGAGVDADTQYF,TGTGCCAGCAGCTTAGGTGCAGGGGTGGACGCAGATACGCAGTATTTT
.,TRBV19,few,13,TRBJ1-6,CASSIRYNSPLHF,TGTGCCAGTAGTATTCGGTATAATTCACCCCTCCACTTT
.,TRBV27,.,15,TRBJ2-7,CASSFGLAASYEQYF,TGTGCCAGCAGTTTTGGGCTAGCTGCTTCCTACGAGCAGTACTTC
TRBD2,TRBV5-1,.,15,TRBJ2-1,CASGVGHRGVDEQFF,TGCGCCAGCGGCGTCGGACACCGGGGGGTCGATGAGCAGTTCTTC
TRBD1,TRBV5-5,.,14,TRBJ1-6,CASSFRTGDSPLHF,TGTGCCAGCAGCTTTAGGACAGGGGATTCACCCCTCCACTTT
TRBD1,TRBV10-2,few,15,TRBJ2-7,CASSEPRQGTYEQYF,TGCGCCAGCAGTGAGCCCAGACAGGGGACCTACGAGCAGTACTTC
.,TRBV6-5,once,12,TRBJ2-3,CASRGGGDTQYF,TGTGCCAGCAGAGGAGGGGGGGATACGCAGTATTTT
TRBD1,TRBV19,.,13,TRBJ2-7,CASKPGQGHEQYF,TGTGCCAGTAAACCGGGACAGGGGCACGAGCAGTACTTC
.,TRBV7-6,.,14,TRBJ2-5,CASSFNSLGGTQYF,TGTGCCAGCAGCTTCAACTCCCTTGGGGGGACCCAGTACTTC
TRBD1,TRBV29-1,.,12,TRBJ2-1,CSGGQGYNEQFF,TGCAGCGGGGGACAGGGGTACAATGAGCAGTTCTTC
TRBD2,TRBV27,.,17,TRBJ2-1,CASSPPALAGVNDEQFF,TGTGCCAGCAGTCCGCCCGCACTAGCGGGAGTTAACGATGAGCAGTTCTTC
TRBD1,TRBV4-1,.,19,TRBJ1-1,CASSQEPRQGYVMNTEAFF,TGCGCCAGCAGCCAAGAACCCCGACAGGGCTATGTGATGAACACTGAAGCTTTCTTT
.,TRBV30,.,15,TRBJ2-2,CAWSVLVLATGELFF,TGTGCCTGGAGTGTACTGGTGTTGGCCACCGGGGAGCTGTTTTTT
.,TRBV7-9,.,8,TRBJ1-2,CASSLVSF,TGTGCCAGCAGCTTAGTTTCTTTC
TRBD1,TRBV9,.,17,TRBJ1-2,CASSVGDRGRLGYGYTF,TGTGCCAGCAGCGTAGGGGACAGGGGGCGCCTTGGCTATGGCTACACCTTC
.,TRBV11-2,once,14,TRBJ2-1,CASSLTSHDSEQFF,TGTGCCAGCAGCCTGACTAGTCACGATAGTGAGCAGTTCTTC
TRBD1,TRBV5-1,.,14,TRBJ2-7,CASSFGTGGYEQYF,TGCGCCAGCAGCTTTGGGACAGGGGGCTACGAGCAGTACTTC
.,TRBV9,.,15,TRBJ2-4,CASSVNALAKNIQYF,TGTGCCAGCAGCGTCAACGCGCTAGCCAAAAACATTCAGTACTTC
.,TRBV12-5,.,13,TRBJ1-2,CASGSRVFYGYTF,TGTGCTAGTGGTTCCAGGGTATTCTATGGCTACACCTTC
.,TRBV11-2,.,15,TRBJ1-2,CASSSWMETNYGYTF,TGTGCCAGCAGCTCCTGGATGGAAACCAACTATGGCTACACCTTC
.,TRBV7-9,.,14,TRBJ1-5,CASSLDSRGQPQHF,TGTGCCAGCAGCCTCGACAGCCGCGGTCAGCCCCAGCATTTT
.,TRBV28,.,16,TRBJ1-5,CASSIQVVYSNQPQHF,TGTGCCAGCAGTATACAAGTCGTTTATAGCAATCAGCCCCAGCATTTT
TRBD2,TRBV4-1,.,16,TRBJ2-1,CASSHLAGGARNEQFF,TGCGCCAGCAGCCATCTAGCGGGAGGGGCCAGGAATGAGCAGTTCTTC
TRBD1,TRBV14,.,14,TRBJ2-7,CASSPLDRDYEQYF,TGTGCCAGCAGCCCACTCGACAGGGACTACGAGCAGTACTTC
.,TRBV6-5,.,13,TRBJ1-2,CASSYLLVYGYTF,TGTGCCAGCAGTTACCTCTTGGTTTATGGCTACACCTTC
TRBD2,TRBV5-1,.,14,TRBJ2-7,CASSLGTSGWEQYF,TGCGCCAGCAGCTTGGGGACTAGCGGCTGGGAGCAGTACTTC
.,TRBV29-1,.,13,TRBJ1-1,CSGPTVQNTEAFF,TGCAGCGGCCCGACAGTCCAGAACACTGAAGCTTTCTTT
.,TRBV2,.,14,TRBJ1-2,CASSEGWQGNGYTF,TGTGCCAGCAGTGAAGGATGGCAGGGGAATGGCTACACCTTC
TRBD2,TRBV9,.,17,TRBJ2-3,CASSKDLAGTSTDTQYF,TGTGCCAGCAGCAAAGACCTAGCGGGGACTAGCACAGATACGCAGTATTTT
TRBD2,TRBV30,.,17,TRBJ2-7,CAWSLYGLASPLYEQYF,TGTGCCTGGAGTTTGTATGGACTAGCGTCCCCTCTCTACGAGCAGTACTTC
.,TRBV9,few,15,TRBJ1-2,CASSAKPGHGLGYTF,TGTGCCAGCAGCGCGAAACCGGGACACGGGTTAGGGTACACCTTC
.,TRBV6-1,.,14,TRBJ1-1,CASSVRGRGTEAFF,TGTGCCAGCAGTGTCCGTGGGAGGGGCACTGAAGCTTTCTTT
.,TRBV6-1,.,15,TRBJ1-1,CASSESPDRNTEAFF,TGTGCCAGCAGTGAATCCCCGGACAGGAACACTGAAGCTTTCTTT
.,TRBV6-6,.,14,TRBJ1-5,CASSHSDGNQPQHF,TGTGCCAGCAGCCACTCGGACGGCAATCAGCCCCAGCATTTT
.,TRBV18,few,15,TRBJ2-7,CASSPQGAGTYEQYF,TGTGCCAGCTCACCCCAAGGTGCGGGTACCTACGAGCAGTACTTC
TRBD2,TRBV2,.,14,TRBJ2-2,CASKGDYLTGELFF,TGTGCCAGCAAAGGGGACTACCTCACCGGGGAGCTGTTTTTT
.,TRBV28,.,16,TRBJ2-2,CASTGTIYGLAGELFF,TGTGCCAGTACCGGGACGATTTACGGACTTGCCGGGGAGCTGTTTTTT
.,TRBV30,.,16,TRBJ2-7,CAWSEAWAAMAGEQYF,TGTGCCTGGAGTGAAGCTTGGGCAGCTATGGCGGGCGAGCAGTACTTC
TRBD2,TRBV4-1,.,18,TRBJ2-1,CASSQDQTPSGRVNEQFF,TGCGCCAGCAGCCAAGATCAAACCCCGAGCGGGAGGGTCAATGAGCAGTTCTTC
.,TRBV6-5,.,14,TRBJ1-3,CASSYSRGGNTIYF,TGTGCCAGCAGTTACTCGAGGGGTGGAAACACCATATATTTT
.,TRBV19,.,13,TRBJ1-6,CATNRSPSRPLHF,TGTGCCACCAACCGATCTCCCAGCAGGCCCCTCCACTTT
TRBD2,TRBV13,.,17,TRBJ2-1,CASSLGLAGGLYNEQFF,TGTGCCAGCAGCTTAGGACTAGCGGGGGGGCTCTACAATGAGCAGTTCTTC
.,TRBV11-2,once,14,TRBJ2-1,CASSQPGTYNEQFF,TGTGCCAGCAGCCAACCAGGGACCTACAATGAGCAGTTCTTC